A selection of T cell receptor beta chains follows, all from one sample in a study of T-cell reconstitution after alpha-beta-depleted transplantation in children. TCRdb fed the PCR reads into MiXCR, producing one record per CDR3 protein. Counted here are fewer than 250,000 distinct CDR3 sequences, over 15% occurring once; the ten biggest clones make up around two fifths. Sequencing used PBMCs, mostly from graft donor cells, obtained 360 days after TCRalphabeta/CD19-depleted stem cell transplant. Source of these receptors: a male patient between 2 and 15 years old who had a stem cell transplant for acute lymphoblastic leukemia, so the T cells may come from the graft donor. Both conserved end residues are trimmed from each CDR3. Fields, in order: V gene, CDR3 protein.

TRBV29-1	SVAPPDSFNTGEVF
TRBV6-1	ASSEGLTGTSDTQY
TRBV3-1	ATRGGIVNEQF
TRBV30	AWSLRQGVQPQH
TRBV19	ASSMGRVSGELF
TRBV7-2	ASSYHTGQGDQPQH
TRBV12-3/TRBV12-4	ASIPGRRTRETQY
TRBV5-4	ASSLAGWTGELF
TRBV7-9	ASSSSGREQF
TRBV3-1	ASSQEATGVTGELF
TRBV5-1	ASCRPTGGIAGELF